The rows below give T cell receptor beta chains drawn from one sample of a study of T-cell reconstitution after alpha-beta-depleted transplantation in children. TCRdb analysed the PCR reads with MiXCR anew, one entry per CDR3 protein. The sample lists some 200,000 distinct CDR3 sequences; approximately 6.8% were seen once. The source was PBMCs from the stem cell graft donor, collected from the stem cell graft. These receptors came from a human donor who donated a stem cell graft to a child with Wiskott-Aldrich syndrome. Both conserved end residues are part of each CDR3. Fields, in order: J gene, clone size, V gene, D gene, CDR3 DNA, CDR3 protein. A D gene is named only where the DNA matches it firmly. Expanded clones get a size class; other rows say once, few or many, or leave the size out.

TRBJ2-3,many,TRBV7-9,TRBD1,TGTGCCAGCAGCTTCGGACAGGGATCCACAGATACGCAGTATTTT,CASSFGQGSTDTQYF
TRBJ2-3,-,TRBV4-2,-,TGTGCCAGCAGCTCCCAGCCGGGGGATACGCAGTATTTT,CASSSQPGDTQYF
TRBJ2-2,many,TRBV7-2,TRBD2,TGTGCCAGCAGCTGGACTAGCGGAAACACCGGGGAGCTGTTTTTT,CASSWTSGNTGELFF
TRBJ1-6,many,TRBV2,-,TGTGCCAGCAGTGAGGGAACCGGGGGGTCACCCCTCCACTTT,CASSEGTGGSPLHF
TRBJ2-2,many,TRBV5-1,-,TGCGCCAGCAGCAAGGAAAGCGCCGGGGAGCTGTTTTTT,CASSKESAGELFF
TRBJ2-2,many,TRBV6-4,TRBD2,TGTGCCAGCAGTGACTTAATTGCCGGGACTAGCGGGCGCACCGGGGAGCTGTTTTTT,CASSDLIAGTSGRTGELFF
TRBJ1-1,many,TRBV7-9,-,TGTGCCGGGACATATCAGGGGAACACTGAAGCTTTCTTT,CAGTYQGNTEAFF
TRBJ1-5,many,TRBV29-1,TRBD1,TGCAGCGTTTCCACAGGGGTGGATCAGCCCCAGCATTTT,CSVSTGVDQPQHF
TRBJ2-1,many,TRBV7-2,-,TGTGCCAGCAGCCCGGGGGGCGGCTCCTACAATGAGCAGTTCTTC,CASSPGGGSYNEQFF
TRBJ2-1,many,TRBV24-1,TRBD2,TGTGCCACCAGTGATTTGGGGACTAGCGGGAGTACTGAGCAGTTCTTC,CATSDLGTSGSTEQFF
TRBJ1-5,many,TRBV15,-,TGTGCCACCAGCGGAGGACAGTATCAGCCCCAGCATTTT,CATSGGQYQPQHF
TRBJ2-2,many,TRBV20-1,-,TGCAGTGCTAGAGATCGTCGAAGCTCCGGGGAGCTGTTTTTT,CSARDRRSSGELFF
TRBJ2-5,few,TRBV5-1,TRBD2,TGCGCCAGCAGCCCCGGGACTAGCGGGGCGCCAAATCAAGAGACCCAGTACTTC,CASSPGTSGAPNQETQYF
TRBJ2-1,many,TRBV6-5,TRBD2,TGTGCCAGCAGCCACTTTGCGGGGGGCCGATTCTCCTACAATGAGCAGTTCTTC,CASSHFAGGRFSYNEQFF
TRBJ2-2,many,TRBV15,TRBD1,TGTGCCACCAGCAGAGACGGACAGGGGGAGGCCGGGGAGCTGTTTTTT,CATSRDGQGEAGELFF
TRBJ1-4,-,TRBV2,-,TGTGCCAGCAGTGAAACTCCCGTTAATGAAAAACTGTTTTTT,CASSETPVNEKLFF
TRBJ2-7,many,TRBV29-1,-,TGCAGCGTTGCCACGGGGACCCGGTCCTACGAGCAGTACTTC,CSVATGTRSYEQYF
TRBJ2-3,many,TRBV10-3,TRBD2,TGTGCCATCAGCCCTCAGGCTAGCGGGGCGGATACGCAGTATTTT,CAISPQASGADTQYF
TRBJ2-1,many,TRBV4-1,TRBD1,TGCGCCAGCAGCCAACCGGAACCGGGACAGGGATACAATGAGCAGTTCTTC,CASSQPEPGQGYNEQFF
TRBJ2-3,-,TRBV11-2,TRBD2,TGTGCCAGCAGCCCTGCGGCGGGAGGGTATGGGCAGTATTTT,CASSPAAGGYGQYF
TRBJ2-5,many,TRBV9,TRBD1,TGTGCCAGCAGCGTAGGAGGGACAGGGGGCCTGGAGACCCAGTACTTC,CASSVGGTGGLETQYF
TRBJ1-5,many,TRBV12-3/TRBV12-4,-,TGTGCCAGCAGTTTTGAGTCCGGGACAAGAAGCAATCAGCCCCAGCATTTT,CASSFESGTRSNQPQHF
TRBJ2-5,few,TRBV11-2,-,TGTGCCAGCAGCTTTGGGCCGATAAAGGAGACCCAGTACTTC,CASSFGPIKETQYF
TRBJ2-1,many,TRBV5-1,-,TGCGCCAGCAGCTTGCTAGCTGGGAGAGGTAATGAGCAGTTCTTC,CASSLLAGRGNEQFF
TRBJ2-1,many,TRBV4-1,TRBD2,TGCGCCAGCAGCCAAGTCCATCCACTAGCGGGAGTTATCTCCCGGGACAATGAGCAGTTCTTC,CASSQVHPLAGVISRDNEQFF
TRBJ2-3,few,TRBV5-1,TRBD2,TGCGCCAGCAGCCGACGACTAGCGGGGGACGCTACGCAGTATTTT,CASSRRLAGDATQYF
TRBJ1-2,-,TRBV11-2,-,TGTGCCAGCAGCTTATTTACAGGGTTTTCCGGCTACACCTTC,CASSLFTGFSGYTF
TRBJ1-2,many,TRBV20-1,-,TGCAGTGCTAGAGCCGTCTTGCGAGAGGGCTACACCTTC,CSARAVLREGYTF
TRBJ1-4,few,TRBV15,-,TGTGCCACCAGCAGAGATCTCGGCGGGCCTAATGAAAAACTGTTTTTT,CATSRDLGGPNEKLFF
TRBJ2-3,many,TRBV29-1,-,TGCAGCGTTGAGTCGGGCTCAGATACGCAGTATTTT,CSVESGSDTQYF
TRBJ2-5,many,TRBV24-1,TRBD1,TGTGCCACCAGTGGTACAGGGGAATTCGGCCAAGAGACCCAGTACTTC,CATSGTGEFGQETQYF
TRBJ2-7,many,TRBV12-3/TRBV12-4,-,TGTGCCAGCAGTTTAATGGCAGGGTTGGTCTACGAGCAGTACTTC,CASSLMAGLVYEQYF
TRBJ1-1,few,TRBV20-1,-,TGCTGTGCTAGAGATCTTCGCTTTTCGGGGGGCACTGAAGCTTTCTTT,CCARDLRFSGGTEAFF
TRBJ2-7,many,TRBV7-8,TRBD2,TGTGCCAGCAGCTTAGCTAGCGGGGGCTCCTACGAGCAGTACTTC,CASSLASGGSYEQYF
TRBJ1-2,many,TRBV5-6,-,TGTGCCAGCAGCTTCCCCCAATCGGACGGCTACACCTTC,CASSFPQSDGYTF
TRBJ2-3,many,TRBV7-9,-,TGTGCCAGCAGCTTCCCAGCCCCAGATACGCAGTATTTT,CASSFPAPDTQYF
TRBJ1-1,many,TRBV13,-,TGTGCCAGCAGCTTAACAGAGAACACTGAAGCTTTCTTT,CASSLTENTEAFF
TRBJ2-7,many,TRBV12-3/TRBV12-4,-,TGTGCCAGCTCTTGGAGGGAGAGCGGCTACGAGCAGTACTTC,CASSWRESGYEQYF
TRBJ1-5,many,TRBV29-1,-,TGCAGCCCATTCACGACAGCTAGCAATCAGCCCCAGCATTTT,CSPFTTASNQPQHF
TRBJ1-1,many,TRBV27,TRBD1,TGTGCCAGCAGTACAACTGACAGGGCGATGAACACTGAAGCTTTCTTT,CASSTTDRAMNTEAFF
TRBJ2-3,many,TRBV10-1,-,TGCGCCAGCCAGGATTTATCCGGGACGGGCACAGATACGCAGTATTTT,CASQDLSGTGTDTQYF
TRBJ2-1,-,TRBV4-3,-,TGCGCCAGCAGCCAATTTTCTAGCGACACCAGGAATGAGCAGTTCTTC,CASSQFSSDTRNEQFF
TRBJ1-2,many,TRBV4-3,TRBD1,TGCGCCAGCAGCCAAGGCGAGGGGGCTGGCTATGGCTACACCTTC,CASSQGEGAGYGYTF
TRBJ1-1,many,TRBV5-1,-,TGCGCCAGCACAGAGAATGAAGCTTTCTTT,CASTENEAFF
TRBJ2-1,few,TRBV5-5,TRBD2,TGTGCCAGCAGCCAGACTAGCGGGATTATGGGAAATGAGCAGTTCTTC,CASSQTSGIMGNEQFF
TRBJ1-1,-,TRBV7-2,-,TGTGCCAGCAGCTCCCGGGGGGACACTGAAGCTTTCTTT,CASSSRGDTEAFF
TRBJ1-6,many,TRBV5-5,TRBD1,TGTGCCAGCAGCGAGGGACAGGGCCTCTCGGCCCTCCACTTT,CASSEGQGLSALHF
TRBJ2-5,many,TRBV30,-,TGTGCCTGGAGTGTTGCGGCCCTCCAAGAGACCCAGTACTTC,CAWSVAALQETQYF
TRBJ2-5,many,TRBV20-1,-,TGCAGTGGTAGCGGGGCCGACAGGGGGTCCCAGTACTTC,CSGSGADRGSQYF
TRBJ2-7,-,TRBV2,-,TGTGCCAGCAGTGAATTGAGGGGGACAATCTTCTTC,CASSELRGTIFF
TRBJ2-1,-,TRBV20-1,TRBD2,TGCAGTGCCAGACTTAGCGGGGGGGTTTACAATGAGCAGTTCTTC,CSARLSGGVYNEQFF
TRBJ2-2,many,TRBV6-5,TRBD2,TGTGCCAGCAGTTATTTGCGGGGGGGAAGCACCGGGGAGCTGTTTTTT,CASSYLRGGSTGELFF
TRBJ1-1,many,TRBV7-8,-,TGTGCCAGCAGCTTATTGAGGACTGAAGCTTTCTTT,CASSLLRTEAFF
TRBJ2-7,-,TRBV28,-,TGTGCCAGCAGTTTACTCTATCGGTTGGGGGAGCAGTACTTC,CASSLLYRLGEQYF
TRBJ2-7,-,TRBV18,-,TGTGCCAGCTCACCAGGCTCGGCAGGGTTTTTTTACGAGCAGTACTTC,CASSPGSAGFFYEQYF